This passage covers 17 T cell receptor beta chains from one sample sequenced in a study of blood T cells in healthy people across ages (dated by TCRdb to about 2015). The receptor library was made with 5' RACE. TCRdb records Illumina HiSeq 2500 as the sequencer. A second roughly 7 to 12 cycle PCR used a sample-barcoded 5' primer and a J-beta primer mix. In TCRdb, the public reads were trimmed at Q25 with fastp and aligned with MiXCR, with productive beta chains retained. Every entry covers one CDR3 protein and lists the most common genes and DNA from its rows. This sample has around 1,700,000 distinct CDR3 sequences in its table, and approximately 28% of those were observed once. The top ten constitute 7% to 9% of the sample. The specimen was blood. The source of these receptors is a woman in her twenties or thirties in good health.

The CDR3 sequence is CASSLGGGTNHEQYF. In DNA, the CDR3 is TGCGCCAGCAGCTTGGGGGGCGGGACTAACCACGAGCAGTACTTC. The rearrangement joins TRBV5-1 to TRBJ2-7; 7 bases fit TRBD2. The CDR3 sequence is 15 residues long. Germline V lookup: CDR1 SGHRS, CDR2 YFSETQ. Germline trimming cut 0 bases from V and 5 bases from J; bases unmatched to any gene: 8.

Remarks on this clonotype: An end of the junction does not agree with germline; a read error may underlie this. The rearrangement links TRBV7-2 to TRBJ2-4; 8 bases line up with TRBD1. The CDR3 contains 13 residues. CDR1 and CDR2 from the germline V gene are SGHTA and FQGNSA. The CDR3 region has the DNA TGTGCCGGCAGCTCACTACAGGGGGACATTCAGTACTTC. Protein: CAGSSLQGDIQYF. Based on the CDR3 plus reference TRBV7-2 and TRBJ2-4, the full variable domain is GAGVSQSPSNKVTEKGKDVELRCDPISGHTALYWYRQSLGQGLEFLIYFQGNSAPDKSGLPSDRFSAERTGGSVSTLTIQRTQQEDSAVYLCAGSSLQGDIQYFGAGTRLSVL.

The rearrangement uses TRBV30 and TRBJ2-5, with 9 bases fitting TRBD2. V gave up 0 bases and J gave up 11 bases; unmatched junction bases: 16. CDR1 is GTSNPN, CDR2 SVGIG, per germline (reference sequence). This CDR3 is 16 amino acids long. The CDR3 DNA follows: TGTGCCTGGAGTGTGACTAGCGGTCTCTCCTACTATGAGCAGTACTTC. Amino acids: CAWSVTSGLSYYEQYF.

This clonotype was seen a handful of times. The rearrangement joins TRBV29-1 to TRBJ2-1; D perhaps matches TRBD2 (5 bases). V gave up 4 bases and J gave up 7 bases, with 17 bases separating them. The CDR3 is 14 amino acids. The germline gives CDR1 SQVTM, CDR2 ANQGSEA. DNA for the CDR3: TGCAGCGTTGTACGACTGGGAGCGAAGAATGAGCAGTTCTTC. It is translated as CSVVRLGAKNEQFF.

This clonotype was recorded only once. The chain uses TRBV20-1 and TRBJ2-4, with D tentatively TRBD1 (6 bases). The J call is uncertain, as TRBJ2-7 better fits the DNA end. Germline V lookup: CDR1 DFQATT, CDR2 SNEGSKA (reference sequence). This CDR3 is built from 15 residues. Here the CDR3 DNA reads TGCAGTGCACATAACCCCCAGGGGCTGGGTCACGAGCAGTACTTC. Amino acids: CSAHNPQGLGHEQYF.

This clonotype was seen more than once but under ten times. This chain links TRBV9 with TRBJ2-6; tentative D call: TRBD1 (6 bases). Germline lookup yields CDR1 SGDLS and CDR2 YYNGEE. The length of the CDR3 is 15 residues. V was cut by 2 bases and J by 8 bases, with 14 bases left in between. The CDR3 reads CASSVRGAGTNVLTF. CDR3 sequence (DNA): TGTGCCAGCAGCGTCAGGGGTGCCGGGACCAACGTCCTGACTTTC.

This clonotype was detected a few times. The chain has TRBV5-1 and TRBJ2-2; D ambiguous. The CDR3 length is 15 residues. Per the germline V gene, CDR1 is SGHRS and CDR2 is YFSETQ. Trimming pared 2 bases from V and 1 base from J, leaving 9 bases between. This chain's CDR3 is CASSFGQVNTGELFF. CDR3 sequence (DNA): TGCGCCAGCAGCTTCGGGCAGGTGAACACCGGGGAGCTGTTTTTT.

The rearrangement joins TRBV21-1 to TRBJ1-2. TRBV21-1 is designated a pseudogene. The CDR3 extends over 16 amino acids. CDR3: CASSKWADFANYGYTF. CDR3 coding DNA: TGTGCCAGCAGCAAATGGGCAGACTTTGCTAACTATGGCTACACCTTC.

The gene calls are TRBV20-1 and TRBJ2-3; D gene unclear. The V gene's germline CDR1 is DFQATT and CDR2 SNEGSKA (reference sequence). The CDR3 runs 15 residues. The V and J ends lost 1 base and 0 bases respectively, with 11 bases between them. CDR3 region: CSARGVLHSTDTQYF. The CDR3 DNA sequence: TGCAGTGCTAGAGGAGTCCTCCATAGCACAGATACGCAGTATTTT.

At least ten counts were recorded for this clonotype. The rearrangement uses TRBV12-3 or TRBV12-4 and TRBJ2-1; 7 nucleotides agree with TRBD2. With V trimmed by 2 bases and J by 9 bases, 4 bases remained unmatched. This CDR3 region has 13 residues. CDR3 residues: CASSLSAGVEQFF. DNA for the CDR3: TGTGCCAGCAGTTTATCTGCGGGGGTTGAGCAGTTCTTC.

This clonotype was detected a few times. The rearrangement links TRBV28 to TRBJ2-1; weak D call: TRBD2 (5 bases). This CDR3 has 16 residues. V lost 7 bases and J lost 6, with 22 bases in between. Germline V gene sequence: CDR1 MDHEN, CDR2 SYDVKM. CDR3 DNA: TGTGCCAGCACCCCGCATAGGACTCGTCGGGGCAATGAGCAGTTCTTC. Translated: CASTPHRTRRGNEQFF.

This chain links TRBV5-6 with TRBJ2-1; tentative D call: TRBD2 (6 bases). Trimming cost V 4 bases and J 6 bases, with 17 bases left between them. Germline V gene sequence: CDR1 SGHDT, CDR2 YYEEEE. There are 15 residues in the CDR3. In DNA, the CDR3 is TGTGCCAGCAGCCTAGGAGGGATGGGAGTCAATGAGCAGTTCTTC. Amino acid sequence: CASSLGGMGVNEQFF.

This clonotype occurred many times. The chain joins TRBV29-1 to TRBJ2-7; 12 bases are a match to TRBD2. V shed 5 bases, J shed 2 bases, and the junction held 4 bases outside the gene matches. The CDR3 is 14 amino acids. Germline loops: CDR1 SQVTM, CDR2 ANQGSEA. CDR3 residues: CSVTRTSGAYEQYF. CDR3 nucleotide sequence: TGCAGCGTTACTAGGACTAGCGGGGCCTACGAGCAGTACTTC.

This clonotype has more than one count but fewer than ten. The V and J genes are TRBV15 and TRBJ2-7; possible D gene TRBD2, 6 bases. CDR3 length equals 16 residues. Trimming cost V 1 base and J 1 base, with 14 bases left between them. The germline V gene encodes CDR1 LNHNV and CDR2 YYDKDF (reference sequence). The CDR3 nucleotides read TGTGCCACCAGCAGAGGGAGGGGCCCTGTATCCTACGAGCAGTACTTC. Translated: CATSRGRGPVSYEQYF. Combining the CDR3 with reference TRBV15 and TRBJ2-7 gives the whole variable domain DAMVIQNPRYQVTQFGKPVTLSCSQTLNHNVMYWYQQKSSQAPKLLFHYYDKDFNNEADTPDNFQSRRPNTSFCFLDIRSPGLGDTAMYLCATSRGRGPVSYEQYFGPGTRLTVT.

The V and J genes are TRBV11-2 and TRBJ2-7, with 8 bases identical to TRBD1. Germline trimming cut 0 bases from V and 7 bases from J; bases unmatched to any gene: 8. Per the germline V gene, CDR1 is SGHAT and CDR2 is FQNNGV. The CDR3 sequence is 15 residues long. The CDR3 spells CASSLDQGAWNEQYF. The CDR3 DNA sequence: TGTGCCAGCAGCTTAGACCAGGGGGCTTGGAATGAGCAGTACTTC.

This chain links TRBV12-3 or TRBV12-4 with TRBJ1-2; weak D call: TRBD1 (5 bases). This CDR3 region has 14 residues. V was pared by 8 bases and J by 0 bases, with 13 bases between. This chain's CDR3 is CASGLRVTNYGYTF. The CDR3 DNA is TGTGCCAGCGGGCTCAGGGTAACTAACTATGGCTACACCTTC.

CDR3 sequence (DNA): TGTGCCATCAGGAAGGGGACAGTGTACGAGCAGTACTTC. This translates into CAIRKGTVYEQYF. V usage is TRBV10-3 and J usage is TRBJ2-7, with 7 bases lining up with TRBD1. The trim removed 6 bases at V and 4 bases at J, leaving 6 bases unmatched. This CDR3 has 13 amino acids. Germline V gene sequence: CDR1 ENHRY, CDR2 SYGVKD.